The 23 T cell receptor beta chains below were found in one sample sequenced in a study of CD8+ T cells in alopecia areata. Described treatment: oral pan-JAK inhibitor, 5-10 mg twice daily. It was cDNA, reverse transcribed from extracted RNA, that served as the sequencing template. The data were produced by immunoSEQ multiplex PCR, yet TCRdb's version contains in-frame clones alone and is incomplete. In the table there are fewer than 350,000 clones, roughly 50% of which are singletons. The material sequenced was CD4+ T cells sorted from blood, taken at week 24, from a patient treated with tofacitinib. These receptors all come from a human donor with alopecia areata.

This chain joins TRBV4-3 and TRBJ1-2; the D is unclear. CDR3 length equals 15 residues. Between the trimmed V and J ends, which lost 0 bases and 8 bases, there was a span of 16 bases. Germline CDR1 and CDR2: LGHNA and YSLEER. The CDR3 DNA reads TGCGCCAGCAGCCAAGATTATGGCAGAGAGTGGGGCTACACCTTC. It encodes CASSQDYGREWGYTF.

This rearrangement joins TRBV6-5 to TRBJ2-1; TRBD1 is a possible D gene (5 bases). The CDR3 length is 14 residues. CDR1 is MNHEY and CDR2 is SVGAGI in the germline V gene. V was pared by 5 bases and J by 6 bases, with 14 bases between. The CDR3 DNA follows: TGTGCCAGCAGTGACAGCGCCTTTCGCAATGAGCAGTTCTTC. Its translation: CASSDSAFRNEQFF.

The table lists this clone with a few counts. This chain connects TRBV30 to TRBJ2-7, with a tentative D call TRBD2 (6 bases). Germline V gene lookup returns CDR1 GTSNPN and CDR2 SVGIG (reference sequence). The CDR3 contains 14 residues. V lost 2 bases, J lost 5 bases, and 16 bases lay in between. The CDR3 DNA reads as TGTGCCTGGAGTTTGGGAGGACATACCCACGAGCAGTACTTC. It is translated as CAWSLGGHTHEQYF.

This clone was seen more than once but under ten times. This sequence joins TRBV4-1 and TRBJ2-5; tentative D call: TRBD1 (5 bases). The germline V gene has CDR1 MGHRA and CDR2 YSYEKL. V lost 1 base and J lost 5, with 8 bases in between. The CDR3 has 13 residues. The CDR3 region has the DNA TGCGCCAGCAGCCAAGGGACATTTGAGACCCAGTACTTC. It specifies CASSQGTFETQYF.

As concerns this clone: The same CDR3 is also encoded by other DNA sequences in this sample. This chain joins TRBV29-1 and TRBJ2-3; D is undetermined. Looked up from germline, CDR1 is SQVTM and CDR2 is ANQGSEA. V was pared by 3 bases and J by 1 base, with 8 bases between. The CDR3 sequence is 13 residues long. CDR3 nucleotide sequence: TGCAGCGTTGAGATACCAGGCACAGATACGCAGTATTTT. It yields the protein CSVEIPGTDTQYF.

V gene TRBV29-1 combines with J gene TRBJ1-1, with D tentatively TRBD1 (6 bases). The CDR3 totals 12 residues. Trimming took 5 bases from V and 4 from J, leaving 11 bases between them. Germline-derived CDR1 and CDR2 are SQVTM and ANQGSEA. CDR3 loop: CSVRTAGTEAFF. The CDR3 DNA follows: TGCAGCGTTCGGACAGCAGGCACTGAAGCTTTCTTT.

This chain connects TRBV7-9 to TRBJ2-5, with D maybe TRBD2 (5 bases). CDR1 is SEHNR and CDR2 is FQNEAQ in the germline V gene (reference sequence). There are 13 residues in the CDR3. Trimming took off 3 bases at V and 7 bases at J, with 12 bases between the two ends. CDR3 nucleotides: TGTGCCAGCAGCTTTAATATCGAGGGGACCCAGTACTTC. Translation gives CASSFNIEGTQYF.

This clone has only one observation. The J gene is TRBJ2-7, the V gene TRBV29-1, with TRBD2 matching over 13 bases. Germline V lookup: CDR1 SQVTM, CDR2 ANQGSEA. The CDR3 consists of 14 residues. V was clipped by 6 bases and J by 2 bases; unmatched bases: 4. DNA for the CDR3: TGCAGCGTAACTAGCGGGGGGGACCCCTACGAGCAGTACTTC. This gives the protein CSVTSGGDPYEQYF.

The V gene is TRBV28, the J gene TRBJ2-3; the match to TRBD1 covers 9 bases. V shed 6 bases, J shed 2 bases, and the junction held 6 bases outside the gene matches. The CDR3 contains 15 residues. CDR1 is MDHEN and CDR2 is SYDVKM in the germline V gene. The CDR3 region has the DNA TGTGCCAGCAGCACAGGGACAGGGACCACAGATACGCAGTATTTT. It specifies CASSTGTGTTDTQYF.

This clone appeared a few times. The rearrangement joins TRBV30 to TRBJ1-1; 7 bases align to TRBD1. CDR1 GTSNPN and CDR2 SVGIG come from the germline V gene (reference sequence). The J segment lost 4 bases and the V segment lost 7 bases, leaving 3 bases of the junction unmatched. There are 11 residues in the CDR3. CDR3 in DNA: TGTGCCTTACAGGGGTTCACTGAAGCTTTCTTT. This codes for CALQGFTEAFF.

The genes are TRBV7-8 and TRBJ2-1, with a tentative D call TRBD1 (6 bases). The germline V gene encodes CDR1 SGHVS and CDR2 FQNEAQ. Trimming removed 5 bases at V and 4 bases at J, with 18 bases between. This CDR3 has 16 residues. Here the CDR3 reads CASSAARLGAYNEQFF. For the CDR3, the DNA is TGTGCCAGCAGCGCCGCACGTCTGGGGGCATACAATGAGCAGTTCTTC.

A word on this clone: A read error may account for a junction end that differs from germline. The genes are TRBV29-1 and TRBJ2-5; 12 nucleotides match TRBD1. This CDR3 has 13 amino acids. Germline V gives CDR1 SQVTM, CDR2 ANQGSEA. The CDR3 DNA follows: TGCAGCGTTCCGGGACAGGGGGCGGAAAGGGTGGACTTC. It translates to CSVPGQGAERVDF.

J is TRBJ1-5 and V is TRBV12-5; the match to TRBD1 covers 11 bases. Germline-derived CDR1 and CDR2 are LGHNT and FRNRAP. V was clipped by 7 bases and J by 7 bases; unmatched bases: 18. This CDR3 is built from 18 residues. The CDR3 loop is CASAQSPGQGVEGQPQHF. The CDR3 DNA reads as TGTGCTAGTGCCCAATCTCCGGGACAGGGGGTTGAGGGGCAGCCCCAGCATTTT. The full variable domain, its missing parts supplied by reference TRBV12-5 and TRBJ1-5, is DARVTQTPRHKVTEMGQEVTMRCQPILGHNTVFWYRQTMMQGLELLAYFRNRAPLDDSGMPKDRFSAEMPDATLATLKIQPSEPRDSAVYFCASAQSPGQGVEGQPQHFGDGTRLSIL.

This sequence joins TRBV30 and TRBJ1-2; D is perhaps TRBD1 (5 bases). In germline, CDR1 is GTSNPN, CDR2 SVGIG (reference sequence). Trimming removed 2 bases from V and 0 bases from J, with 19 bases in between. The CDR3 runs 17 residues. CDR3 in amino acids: CAWSPPVVGTTNYGYTF. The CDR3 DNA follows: TGTGCCTGGAGTCCTCCAGTAGTCGGGACTACTAACTATGGCTACACCTTC.

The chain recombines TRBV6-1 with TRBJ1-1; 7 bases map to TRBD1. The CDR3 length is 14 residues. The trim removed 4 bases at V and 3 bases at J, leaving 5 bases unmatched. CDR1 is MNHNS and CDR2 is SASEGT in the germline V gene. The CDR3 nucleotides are TGTGCCAGCAGTGTATTAGACAGGGACACTGAAGCTTTCTTT. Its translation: CASSVLDRDTEAFF.

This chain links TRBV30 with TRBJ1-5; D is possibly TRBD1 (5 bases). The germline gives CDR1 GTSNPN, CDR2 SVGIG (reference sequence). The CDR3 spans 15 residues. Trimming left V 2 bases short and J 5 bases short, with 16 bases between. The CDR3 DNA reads TGTGCCTGGAGTCGGGTTCTCGGGGCCCATCAGCCCCAGCATTTT. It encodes CAWSRVLGAHQPQHF.

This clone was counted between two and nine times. The CDR3 DNA is TGCGCCAGCAGCCCGTTGTCCGTAGGGGCGACCATAGCCACTGAAGCTTTCTTT. As protein: CASSPLSVGATIATEAFF. The J gene is TRBJ1-1, the V gene TRBV5-1; weak D call: TRBD1 (5 bases). Trimming left V 4 bases short and J 4 bases short, with 26 bases between. This CDR3 is built from 18 residues. Germline lookup yields CDR1 SGHRS and CDR2 YFSETQ. Together with reference TRBV5-1 and TRBJ1-1, the CDR3 gives the full variable domain: KAGVTQTPRYLIKTRGQQVTLSCSPISGHRSVSWYQQTPGQGLQFLFEYFSETQRNKGNFPGRFSGRQFSNSRSEMNVSTLELGDSALYLCASSPLSVGATIATEAFFGQGTRLTVV.

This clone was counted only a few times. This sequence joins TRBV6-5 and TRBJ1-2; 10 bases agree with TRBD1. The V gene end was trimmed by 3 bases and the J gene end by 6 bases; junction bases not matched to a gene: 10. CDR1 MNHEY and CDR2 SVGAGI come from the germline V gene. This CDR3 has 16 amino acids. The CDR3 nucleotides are TGTGCCAGCAGTTATGAGGCGGCCGGGACAGGGGATGGCTACACCTTC. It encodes CASSYEAAGTGDGYTF.

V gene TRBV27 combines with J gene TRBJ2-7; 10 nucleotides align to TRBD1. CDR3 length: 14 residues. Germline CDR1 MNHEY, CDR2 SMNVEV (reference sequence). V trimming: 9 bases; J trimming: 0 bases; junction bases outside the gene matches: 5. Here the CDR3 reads CARPGTGDSYEQYF. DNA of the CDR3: TGTGCCAGGCCCGGGACAGGGGACTCCTACGAGCAGTACTTC.

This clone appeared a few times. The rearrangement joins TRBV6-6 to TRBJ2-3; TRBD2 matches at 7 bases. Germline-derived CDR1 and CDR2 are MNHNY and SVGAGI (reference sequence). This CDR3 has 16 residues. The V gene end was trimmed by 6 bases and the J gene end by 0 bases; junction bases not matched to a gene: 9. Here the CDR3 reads CASRSLAASSTDTQYF. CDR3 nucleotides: TGTGCCAGCAGAAGCCTAGCGGCATCTAGCACAGATACGCAGTATTTT.

The CDR3: CSVELWGANTEAFF. The CDR3 bases are TGCAGCGTTGAGTTATGGGGGGCGAACACTGAAGCTTTCTTT. The rearrangement links TRBV29-1 to TRBJ1-1; perhaps TRBD1 as D (6 bases). V gave up 3 bases and J gave up 1 base, with 12 bases separating them. CDR1 is SQVTM and CDR2 is ANQGSEA in the germline V gene. CDR3 length equals 14 residues.

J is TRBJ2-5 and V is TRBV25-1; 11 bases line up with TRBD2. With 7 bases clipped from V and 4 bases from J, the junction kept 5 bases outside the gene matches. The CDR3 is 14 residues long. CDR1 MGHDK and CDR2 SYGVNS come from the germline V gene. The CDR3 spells CASTLSGGVETQYF. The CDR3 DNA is TGTGCCAGCACCCTTAGCGGGGGGGTAGAGACCCAGTACTTC.

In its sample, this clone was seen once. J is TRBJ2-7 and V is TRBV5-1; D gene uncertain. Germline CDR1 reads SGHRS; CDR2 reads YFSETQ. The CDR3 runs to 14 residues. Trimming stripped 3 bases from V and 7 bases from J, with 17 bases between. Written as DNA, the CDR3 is TGCGCCAGCAGCTCCCGGACGGGCTTATGGGAGCAGTACTTC. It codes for CASSSRTGLWEQYF.